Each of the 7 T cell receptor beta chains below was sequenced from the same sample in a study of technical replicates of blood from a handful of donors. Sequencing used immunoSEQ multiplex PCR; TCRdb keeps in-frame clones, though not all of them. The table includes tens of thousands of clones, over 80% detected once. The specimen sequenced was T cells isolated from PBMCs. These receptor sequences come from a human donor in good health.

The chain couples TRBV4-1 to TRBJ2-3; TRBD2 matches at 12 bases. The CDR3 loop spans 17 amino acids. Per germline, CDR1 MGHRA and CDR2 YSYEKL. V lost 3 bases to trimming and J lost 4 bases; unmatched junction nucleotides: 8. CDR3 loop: CASSQLSSGGEPDTQYF. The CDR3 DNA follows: TGCGCCAGCAGCCAGCTATCTAGCGGGGGGGAGCCAGATACGCAGTATTTT.

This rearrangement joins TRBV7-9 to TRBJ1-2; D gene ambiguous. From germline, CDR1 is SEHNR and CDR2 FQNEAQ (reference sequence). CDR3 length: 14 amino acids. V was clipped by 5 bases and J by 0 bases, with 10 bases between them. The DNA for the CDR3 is TGTGCCAGCAGCCCGAGCACCTCTAACTATGGCTACACCTTC. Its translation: CASSPSTSNYGYTF.

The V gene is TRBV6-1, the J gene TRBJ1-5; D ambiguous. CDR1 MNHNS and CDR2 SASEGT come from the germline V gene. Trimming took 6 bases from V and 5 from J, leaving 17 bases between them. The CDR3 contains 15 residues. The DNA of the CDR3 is TGTGCCAGCAGGGGGAGGGAGTGGGTCTATCAGCCCCAGCATTTT. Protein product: CASRGREWVYQPQHF.

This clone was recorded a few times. CDR3 nucleotide sequence: TGTGCCAGCTCGTCTCGGGGGGAGCAGTTCTTC. Residues: CASSSRGEQFF. The chain uses TRBV28 and TRBJ2-1; D possibly corresponds to TRBD2 (6 bases). V lost 8 bases, J lost 10 bases, and 12 bases lay in between. The CDR3 runs to 11 residues. CDR1 is MDHEN, CDR2 SYDVKM, per germline.

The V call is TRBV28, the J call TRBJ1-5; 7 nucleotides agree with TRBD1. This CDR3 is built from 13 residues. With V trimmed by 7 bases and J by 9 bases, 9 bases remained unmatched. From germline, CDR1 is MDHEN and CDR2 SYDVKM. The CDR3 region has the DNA TGTGCCAGCAACGGACAGGTTACTGGGCCCCAGCATTTT. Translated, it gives CASNGQVTGPQHF. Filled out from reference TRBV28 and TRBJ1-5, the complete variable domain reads DVKVTQSSRYLVKRTGEKVFLECVQDMDHENMFWYRQDPGLGLRLIYFSYDVKMKEKGDIPEGYSVSREKKERFSLILESASTNQTSMYLCASNGQVTGPQHFGDGTRLSIL.

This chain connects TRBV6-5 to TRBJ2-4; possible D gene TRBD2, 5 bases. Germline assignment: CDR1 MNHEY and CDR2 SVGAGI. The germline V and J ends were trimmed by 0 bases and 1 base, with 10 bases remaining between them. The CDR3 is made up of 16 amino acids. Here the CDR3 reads CASSYSLRVAKNIQYF. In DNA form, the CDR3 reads TGTGCCAGCAGTTACTCTTTGAGGGTCGCCAAAAACATTCAGTACTTC.

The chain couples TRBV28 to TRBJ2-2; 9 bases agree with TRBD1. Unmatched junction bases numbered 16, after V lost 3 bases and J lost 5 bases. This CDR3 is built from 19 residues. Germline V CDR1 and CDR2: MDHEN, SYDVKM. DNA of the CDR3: TGTGCCAGCAGTTTTTACACCTCGGACAGGGGTTGGGGTACCGGGGAGCTGTTTTTT. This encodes CASSFYTSDRGWGTGELFF.